This entry lists 30 T cell receptor beta chains sequenced from one sample in a study of PD-1 blockade in mismatch repair-deficient tumors. The method was immunoSEQ multiplex PCR; TCRdb's version includes in-frame clones alone and lacks a portion of them. The table lists 30,000 to 40,000 clones, around 80% of them singletons. The sequences come from PBMCs, collected approximately 6 weeks after starting pembrolizumab. The receptor source for this set is an adult with mismatch repair-deficient cancer.

This clone was detected only a few times. The CDR3 loop reads CASRPLTSGSSYEQYF. The CDR3 nucleotides are TGTGCCAGCAGACCACTTACTAGCGGGAGTTCCTACGAGCAGTACTTC. This chain uses TRBV27 with TRBJ2-7; 11 bases fit TRBD2. CDR3 length equals 16 residues. With 6 bases clipped from V and 1 base from J, the junction kept 8 bases outside the gene matches. Germline V gives CDR1 MNHEY, CDR2 SMNVEV (reference sequence).

The CDR3 coding sequence is TGCGCCAGCAGCCCGGGACAAAAAGAGACCCAGTACTTC. This translates into CASSPGQKETQYF. The chain combines TRBV5-1 with TRBJ2-5, with D maybe TRBD1 (6 bases). V gave up 4 bases and J gave up 3 bases, with 10 bases separating them. Germline V gene data show CDR1 as SGHRS and CDR2 as YFSETQ. This CDR3 spans 13 amino acids.

The chain links TRBV19 to TRBJ1-5; D may be TRBD1 (5 bases). The V end was cut by 3 bases, the J end by 1 base, with 16 bases between. The germline gives CDR1 LNHDA, CDR2 SQIVND (reference sequence). The CDR3 has 17 amino acids. CDR3 amino acids: CASSILTGGLSNQPQHF. Here the CDR3 DNA reads TGTGCCAGTAGTATTCTAACCGGGGGTTTAAGCAATCAGCCCCAGCATTTT.

This chain links TRBV7-9 with TRBJ2-5, with TRBD1 matching 7 bases. After removal of 5 bases from V and 3 bases from J, the junction contained 9 bases not matched to a gene. Germline V CDR1 and CDR2: SEHNR, FQNEAQ (reference sequence). The CDR3 spans 15 residues. The CDR3 sequence is CASSLWTGVKETQYF. The CDR3 bases are TGTGCCAGCAGCCTGTGGACAGGTGTAAAAGAGACCCAGTACTTC. Complete variable domain (other parts from reference TRBV7-9 and TRBJ2-5): DTGVSQNPRHKITKRGQNVTFRCDPISEHNRLYWYRQTLGQGPEFLTYFQNEAQLEKSRLLSDRFSAERPKGSFSTLEIQRTEQGDSAMYLCASSLWTGVKETQYFGPGTRLLVL.

The genes are TRBV11-2 and TRBJ2-5, with 7 bases fitting TRBD1. CDR3 size: 14 residues. The V segment lost 4 bases and the J segment 1 base; nucleotides outside the gene matches: 3. CDR1 and CDR2 (germline): SGHAT, FQNNGV. The CDR3 DNA follows: TGTGCCAGCAGCTCTACAGGGGTCCAAGAGACCCAGTACTTC. It codes for CASSSTGVQETQYF.

The chain uses TRBV14 and TRBJ1-1; possible D gene TRBD1, 5 bases. The germline V and J ends were trimmed by 1 base and 1 base, with 10 bases remaining between them. Germline V lookup: CDR1 SGHDN, CDR2 FVKESK. CDR3 length: 15 amino acids. CDR3 nucleotide sequence: TGTGCCAGCAGCCAAGCCGGACAACGGAACACTGAAGCTTTCTTT. Translated: CASSQAGQRNTEAFF.

V usage is TRBV5-1 and J usage is TRBJ2-7, with TRBD1 matching over 8 bases. The CDR3 has 14 residues. V shed 5 bases, J shed 2 bases, and the junction held 6 bases outside the gene matches. Germline CDR1 reads SGHRS; CDR2 reads YFSETQ. For the CDR3, the DNA is TGCGCCAGCAGTACCGGGACAGGTGCCTACGAGCAGTACTTC. It translates to CASSTGTGAYEQYF.

This clone has only one observation. One end of the junction varies from germline; a read error may be responsible. The chain has TRBV7-9 and TRBJ2-7; no firm D call. Germline V gives CDR1 SEHNR, CDR2 FQNEAQ (reference sequence). The CDR3 is made up of 13 amino acids. The CDR3 region has the DNA TGTGCCAGCAGCTTAATTGGCTCCCACGAGCAGTACTTC. It specifies CASSLIGSHEQYF.

CDR3 residues: CSGAPVTRGILQFF. The CDR3 DNA sequence: TGCAGCGGGGCCCCGGTGACCCGCGGGATTCTGCAGTTCTTC. V gene TRBV29-1 combines with J gene TRBJ2-1; perhaps TRBD2 as D (6 bases). CDR1 and CDR2 (germline): SQVTM, ANQGSEA. This CDR3 contains 14 residues. Deletions cut 7 bases from V and 12 bases from J, with 25 bases between.

The chain employs TRBV5-1 and TRBJ1-2; 7 bases line up with TRBD1. This CDR3 region has 16 residues. V lost 4 bases, J lost 1 base, and 10 bases stayed unmatched. CDR1 is SGHRS and CDR2 is YFSETQ in the germline V gene. This chain's CDR3 is CASSPGDRVDNYGYTF. CDR3 DNA: TGCGCCAGCAGCCCTGGAGACAGGGTGGATAACTATGGCTACACCTTC.

The chain employs TRBV14 and TRBJ2-1; 7 nucleotides match TRBD2. Germline V gives CDR1 SGHDN, CDR2 FVKESK. The CDR3 loop spans 14 amino acids. V was pared by 7 bases and J by 8 bases, with 11 bases of the junction left unmatched. CDR3 residues: CASTPLAGEDEQFF. Here the CDR3 DNA reads TGTGCCAGCACCCCGTTGGCGGGAGAGGATGAGCAGTTCTTC.

The chain combines TRBV19 with TRBJ1-1; TRBD1 aligns across 9 bases. Germline values: CDR1 LNHDA, CDR2 SQIVND (reference sequence). There are 15 residues in the CDR3. Germline trimming cut 6 bases from V and 4 bases from J; bases unmatched to any gene: 9. The CDR3 region is CASSRYRGRVTEAFF. The DNA for the CDR3 is TGTGCCAGTAGCCGTTACAGGGGGCGGGTCACTGAAGCTTTCTTT.

The chain employs TRBV28 and TRBJ2-7; 10 nucleotides line up with TRBD2. Germline CDR1 reads MDHEN; CDR2 reads SYDVKM. The CDR3 runs to 14 residues. Trimming removed 4 bases from V and 3 bases from J; junction bases left unmatched: 3. The DNA for the CDR3 is TGTGCCAGCAGTTGGACTAGCGGAAACTACGAGCAGTACTTC. This encodes CASSWTSGNYEQYF.

The chain has TRBV6-1 and TRBJ1-5, with D perhaps TRBD1 (5 bases). The CDR3 covers 16 residues. Germline V lookup: CDR1 MNHNS, CDR2 SASEGT. The V end was cut by 2 bases, the J end by 0 bases, with 11 bases between. In nucleotides, the CDR3 is TGTGCCAGCAGTGAATTCAGGGTGAATAGCAATCAGCCCCAGCATTTT. Protein sequence: CASSEFRVNSNQPQHF.

This chain uses TRBV28 with TRBJ1-2; unclear D gene. The V end was cut by 6 bases, the J end by 3 bases, with 17 bases between. Germline V gene data show CDR1 as MDHEN and CDR2 as SYDVKM. The CDR3 loop spans 15 amino acids. The chain's CDR3 is CASRQTGWNDYGYTF. Written as DNA, the CDR3 is TGTGCCAGCAGGCAAACCGGGTGGAACGACTATGGCTACACCTTC.

The CDR3 is CASSISGNTIYF. CDR3 sequence (DNA): TGTGCCAGCAGCATCTCTGGAAACACCATATATTTT. The chain links TRBV27 to TRBJ1-3; D gene ambiguous. The CDR3 covers 12 residues. The V end was cut by 6 bases, the J end by 0 bases, with 3 bases between. From germline, CDR1 is MNHEY and CDR2 SMNVEV (reference sequence).

Only one count was recorded for this clone. This chain uses TRBV5-1 with TRBJ1-4; 12 bases map to TRBD1. The ends lost 4 bases at V and 6 bases at J; junction bases unmatched: 7. The CDR3 is 16 residues long. Looked up from germline, CDR1 is SGHRS and CDR2 is YFSETQ. CDR3 nucleotides: TGCGCCAGCAGCGGGGGACAGGGGGCTTTAGATGAAAAACTGTTTTTT. It translates to CASSGGQGALDEKLFF.

This clone appeared once. This chain uses TRBV5-6 with TRBJ1-4; D gene unclear. This CDR3 has 13 amino acids. V lost 0 bases to trimming and J lost 7 bases, with 7 bases between them. CDR1 and CDR2 (germline): SGHDT, YYEEEE. In DNA, the CDR3 is TGTGCCAGCAGCTTGGGTTGGAGTGAAAAACTGTTTTTT. This translates into CASSLGWSEKLFF.

The chain joins TRBV18 to TRBJ2-3; D unclear. Germline V gene lookup returns CDR1 KGHSH and CDR2 LQKENI. This CDR3 contains 15 residues. The V and J ends lost 5 bases and 0 bases respectively, with 12 bases between them. The CDR3 nucleotides read TGTGCCAGCTCAGCCGAGAGCCTTAGCACAGATACGCAGTATTTT. Translated: CASSAESLSTDTQYF.

The gene calls are TRBV28 and TRBJ2-3; no clear D gene. V dropped 5 bases and J dropped 1 base, with 7 bases sitting between them. CDR3 size: 13 residues. Germline CDR1 and CDR2: MDHEN and SYDVKM. The CDR3 DNA follows: TGTGCCAGCAGTGATCCGGGCACAGATACGCAGTATTTT. This gives the protein CASSDPGTDTQYF.

The chain is built from TRBV6-5 and TRBJ2-1, with unresolved D. Germline CDR1 MNHEY, CDR2 SVGAGI. This CDR3 region has 15 residues. Trimming cost V 0 bases and J 6 bases, with 12 bases left between them. For the CDR3, the DNA is TGTGCCAGCAGTTACTCGAGTACAGCCCCCAATGAGCAGTTCTTC. Translating it yields CASSYSSTAPNEQFF.

This clone was recorded a few times. The chain has TRBV5-6 and TRBJ2-7, with 9 bases that match TRBD1. CDR1 is SGHDT and CDR2 is YYEEEE in the germline V gene. This CDR3 region has 16 residues. Trimming cost V 3 bases and J 1 base; bases outside gene matches: 8. CDR3 loop: CASSSLGQGASYEQYF. DNA for the CDR3: TGTGCCAGCAGCTCGCTGGGACAGGGCGCATCCTACGAGCAGTACTTC. Combining the CDR3 with reference TRBV5-6 and TRBJ2-7 gives the whole variable domain DAGVTQSPTHLIKTRGQQVTLRCSPKSGHDTVSWYQQALGQGPQFIFQYYEEEERQRGNFPDRFSGHQFPNYSSELNVNALLLGDSALYLCASSSLGQGASYEQYFGPGTRLTVT.

The chain couples TRBV6-1 to TRBJ2-4; TRBD1 aligns across 8 bases. The germline gives CDR1 MNHNS, CDR2 SASEGT. V trimming: 6 bases; J trimming: 2 bases; junction bases outside the gene matches: 6. CDR3 length equals 15 residues. CDR3 protein: CASSKSRGPKNIQYF. For the CDR3, the DNA is TGTGCCAGCAGCAAATCCAGGGGGCCCAAAAACATTCAGTACTTC.

This clone showed up just once. The rearrangement uses TRBV7-9 and TRBJ1-5, with 10 nucleotides matching TRBD1. The CDR3 is made up of 16 amino acids. With V trimmed by 5 bases and J by 3 bases, 7 bases remained unmatched. Germline-derived CDR1 and CDR2 are SEHNR and FQNEAQ (reference sequence). The CDR3 sequence is CASSVGTGVPNQPQHF. DNA of the CDR3: TGTGCCAGCAGCGTCGGGACAGGGGTTCCCAATCAGCCCCAGCATTTT.

The CDR3 DNA reads as TGTGCCAGCTCACGCGACAGGGTTGTTCAGCCCCAGCATTTT. Translation gives CASSRDRVVQPQHF. This chain joins TRBV18 and TRBJ1-5; 7 nucleotides match TRBD1. CDR3 length equals 14 residues. J was trimmed by 6 bases and V by 4 bases; bases with no gene match: 6. Germline CDR1 is KGHSH and CDR2 is LQKENI.

Only one count was recorded for this clone. The chain employs TRBV7-9 and TRBJ1-1, with 10 bases aligning to TRBD1. From germline, CDR1 is SEHNR and CDR2 FQNEAQ (reference sequence). The CDR3 is 15 residues long. Trimming at V came to 5 bases and at J to 3 bases, leaving 6 bases not matched to a gene. The CDR3: CASSRWTGGYTEAFF. The CDR3 DNA reads TGTGCCAGCAGCCGATGGACAGGGGGATACACTGAAGCTTTCTTT. Variable domain in full (rest from reference TRBV7-9 and TRBJ1-1): DTGVSQNPRHKITKRGQNVTFRCDPISEHNRLYWYRQTLGQGPEFLTYFQNEAQLEKSRLLSDRFSAERPKGSFSTLEIQRTEQGDSAMYLCASSRWTGGYTEAFFGQGTRLTVV.

CDR3 in amino acids: CASSQRTTGNTEAFF. The DNA of the CDR3 is TGCGCCAGCAGCCAAAGAACGACAGGTAACACTGAAGCTTTCTTT. This chain connects TRBV4-1 to TRBJ1-1, with TRBD1 as a possible D gene (6 bases). The CDR3 has 15 residues. Germline CDR1 is MGHRA and CDR2 is YSYEKL. V lost 2 bases to trimming and J lost 2 bases, with 12 bases between them.

The V call is TRBV7-9, the J call TRBJ1-1; 8 bases map to TRBD1. The germline V gene has CDR1 SEHNR and CDR2 FQNEAQ (reference sequence). V dropped 4 bases and J dropped 3; count of bases not matched to a gene: 1. There are 13 residues in the CDR3. In DNA form, the CDR3 reads TGTGCCAGCAGCTGGACAGGGTACACTGAAGCTTTCTTT. This gives the protein CASSWTGYTEAFF.

The V and J genes are TRBV25-1 and TRBJ2-5; D is perhaps TRBD2 (6 bases). Trimming left V 2 bases short and J 6 bases short, with 7 bases between. The CDR3 loop spans 12 amino acids. Per germline, CDR1 MGHDK and CDR2 SYGVNS. Here the CDR3 reads CASSEGRQTQYF. CDR3 nucleotide sequence: TGTGCCAGCAGTGAAGGGAGGCAGACCCAGTACTTC. The full variable domain, in which reference TRBV25-1 and TRBJ2-5 provide the parts outside the CDR3, is EADIYQTPRYLVIGTGKKITLECSQTMGHDKMYWYQQDPGMELHLIHYSYGVNSTEKGDLSSESTVSRIRTEHFPLTLESARPSHTSQYLCASSEGRQTQYFGPGTRLLVL.

The chain links TRBV4-2 to TRBJ2-7; 13 nucleotides match TRBD2. The CDR3 sequence is 16 residues long. Trimming at V came to 0 bases and at J to 1 base, leaving 0 bases not matched to a gene. In germline, CDR1 is LGHNA, CDR2 YNFKEQ. The CDR3 loop is CASSQEGLAGSYEQYF. The CDR3 DNA is TGTGCCAGCAGCCAAGAGGGACTAGCGGGATCCTACGAGCAGTACTTC.